The rows below give T cell receptor beta chains drawn from one sample of a study of cytotoxic CD8 clonotypes in ibrutinib-treated CLL. Clones were sequenced by immunoSEQ multiplex PCR, and TCRdb holds only the in-frame ones, with some missing. The sample has under 300,000 clones, roughly three quarters seen once. The source material was PBMCs, sampled at disease progression, from a patient treated with ibrutinib. Every receptor here comes from a human donor with chronic lymphocytic leukemia. Each CDR3 is given with its conserved first and last residue. The D gene is left open where the match is weak. Rows give clone size only sometimes, using once, few, many, or a class for an expanded clone.

TRBV5-1,.,TRBJ1-2,.,TGCGCCAGCAGCTTGGACATAAACTATGGCTACACCTTC,CASSLDINYGYTF
TRBV5-1,.,TRBJ2-6,TRBD1,TGCGCCAGCAGCCGGTACGCCGGGACAGGGGGCACTGGGGCCAACGTCCTGACTTTC,CASSRYAGTGGTGANVLTF
TRBV4-1,.,TRBJ1-5,.,TGCGCCAGCAGCCAACGGGAGAATAGCAATCAGCCCCAGCATTTT,CASSQRENSNQPQHF
TRBV20-1,once,TRBJ2-7,.,TGCAGTGCTACGAAGACTTACGAGCAGTACTTC,CSATKTYEQYF
TRBV7-2,.,TRBJ2-7,TRBD2,TGTGCCAGCAGTAGGCGTAGCGGGAGCTACGAGCAGTACTTC,CASSRRSGSYEQYF
TRBV4-1,.,TRBJ2-3,TRBD1,TGCGCCAGCAGCCAACCTACCGGGACAGGGGACTACACAGATACGCAGTATTTT,CASSQPTGTGDYTDTQYF
TRBV18,.,TRBJ1-2,TRBD1,TGTGCCAGCTCACCAGACGTCAGGGGGCGATACTATGGCTACACCTTC,CASSPDVRGRYYGYTF
TRBV5-1,.,TRBJ2-3,TRBD2,TGCGCCAGCAGCTTGGCCTTCCCTCTAGCGGCCGGCACAGATACGCAGTATTTT,CASSLAFPLAAGTDTQYF
TRBV27,.,TRBJ2-7,TRBD1,TGTGCCAGCAGTAAGATCCTAACAAACAGGGGCCCGCGCGAGCAGTACTTC,CASSKILTNRGPREQYF
TRBV27,.,TRBJ2-7,.,TGTGCCAGCAGTTTCAGAAGCTCCTACGAGCAGTACTTC,CASSFRSSYEQYF